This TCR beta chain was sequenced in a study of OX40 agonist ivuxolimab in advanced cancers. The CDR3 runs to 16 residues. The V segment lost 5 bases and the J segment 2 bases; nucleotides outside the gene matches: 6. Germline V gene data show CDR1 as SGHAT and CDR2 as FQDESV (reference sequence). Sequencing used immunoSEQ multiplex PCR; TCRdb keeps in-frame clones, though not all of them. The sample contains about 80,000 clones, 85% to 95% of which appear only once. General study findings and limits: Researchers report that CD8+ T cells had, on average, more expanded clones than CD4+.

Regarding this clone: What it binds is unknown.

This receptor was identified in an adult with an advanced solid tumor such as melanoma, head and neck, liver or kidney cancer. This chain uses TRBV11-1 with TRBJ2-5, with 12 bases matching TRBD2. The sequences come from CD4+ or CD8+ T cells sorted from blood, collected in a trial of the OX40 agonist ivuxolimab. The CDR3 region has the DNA TGTGCCAGCAGCCCAGGGGGACTAGCGGGTCAAGAGACCCAGTACTTC. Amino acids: CASSPGGLAGQETQYF.